These 22 T cell receptor beta chains were all obtained from the same sample, sequenced in a study of T-cell memory formation after mild COVID-19. TCRdb redid the calling of the 5' RACE reads with MiXCR, one entry per CDR3 protein. Of 350,000 to 450,000 distinct CDR3 sequences listed, roughly 14% are singletons. The specimen was PBMCs or a T cell subset sorted from them (not recorded which). The source is a man aged 18 to 29 who had mild COVID-19 (a few samples of this study predate the infection). Cell type and time point are not known.

The table lists this clonotype with a few counts. CDR3 nucleotide sequence: TGTGCCAGCAGCTTAGCAGGGCTGGATTCACCCCTCCACTTT. Its translation: CASSLAGLDSPLHF. The chain uses TRBV7-2 and TRBJ1-6; D gene unclear. Germline assignment: CDR1 SGHTA and CDR2 FQGNSA. The CDR3 extends over 14 amino acids. Trimming removed 0 bases at V and 8 bases at J, with 8 bases between.

This clonotype was recorded many times. The rearrangement uses TRBV7-2 and TRBJ2-1; 9 bases match TRBD2. V shed 6 bases, J shed 12 bases, and the junction held 18 bases outside the gene matches. The CDR3 runs 16 residues. Per the germline V gene, CDR1 is SGHTA and CDR2 is FQGNSA. CDR3 amino acids: CASRPYYAGGKDGQFF. CDR3 nucleotides: TGTGCCAGCAGGCCCTACTACGCGGGGGGGAAGGACGGGCAGTTCTTC.

This clonotype has a handful of counts. In nucleotides, the CDR3 is TGTGCCAGCAGTCGTAGGACACAAGGCACTGAAGCTTTCTTT. It codes for CASSRRTQGTEAFF. V usage is TRBV9 and J usage is TRBJ1-1, with D maybe TRBD1 (5 bases). V was clipped by 5 bases and J by 4 bases, with 15 bases between them. The CDR3 loop spans 14 amino acids. Looked up from germline, CDR1 is SGDLS and CDR2 is YYNGEE.

This clonotype was counted between two and nine times. The chain carries TRBV20-1 and TRBJ1-1; the D is unclear. This CDR3 has 13 amino acids. Trimming shortened V by 5 bases and J by 1 base, and 11 bases separated the two germline ends. Germline V gene lookup returns CDR1 DFQATT and CDR2 SNEGSKA (reference sequence). In DNA form, the CDR3 reads TGCAGTGCTGCCGATTACAGGAACACTGAAGCTTTCTTT. It is translated as CSAADYRNTEAFF.

This clonotype was found a few times. The CDR3 DNA reads as TGTGCCAGCAGGCCTAGGACTACGAACACCGGGGAGCTGTTTTTT. Translated, it gives CASRPRTTNTGELFF. This chain links TRBV6-5 with TRBJ2-2, with D perhaps matching TRBD2 (6 bases). The CDR3 spans 15 residues. The ends were cut back, 6 bases at V and 0 bases at J, with 11 bases in the middle. Germline CDR1 reads MNHEY; CDR2 reads SVGAGI.

This clonotype was counted ten times or more. This chain joins TRBV9 and TRBJ2-3; perhaps TRBD2 as D (5 bases). CDR3 length: 12 amino acids. The germline gives CDR1 SGDLS, CDR2 YYNGEE. The V end was cut by 5 bases, the J end by 5 bases, with 9 bases between. The CDR3 bases are TGTGCCAGCAGTATAGGAGGAGATACGCAGTATTTT. Protein: CASSIGGDTQYF.

This chain joins TRBV28 and TRBJ2-3; tentatively, D is TRBD1 or TRBD2 (5 bases each). Germline V CDR1 and CDR2: MDHEN, SYDVKM. The germline V and J ends were trimmed by 5 bases and 4 bases, with 31 bases remaining between them. This CDR3 is 20 amino acids long. The CDR3 coding sequence is TGTGCCAGCAGTACACATCAGGGAAAGGATTCGGGAAGTCATCCAGATACGCAGTATTTT. Its protein is CASSTHQGKDSGSHPDTQYF.

The CDR3 spells CASSRGLQSDTQYF. The CDR3 DNA is TGCGCCAGCAGCAGGGGTCTCCAGTCAGATACGCAGTATTTT. This rearrangement joins TRBV5-1 to TRBJ2-3, with D possibly being TRBD1 (5 bases). This CDR3 has 14 residues. Germline loops: CDR1 SGHRS, CDR2 YFSETQ. V lost 4 bases and J lost 4, with 13 bases in between.

This rearrangement joins TRBV7-2 to TRBJ2-3; 13 nucleotides align to TRBD2. The CDR3 has 16 residues. J gave up 4 bases and V 6 bases, and 7 bases lay outside the gene matches. The germline gives CDR1 SGHTA, CDR2 FQGNSA. The CDR3 nucleotides are TGTGCCAGCAGTTCGACTAGCGGGGGGAGGGCAGATACGCAGTATTTT. Residues: CASSSTSGGRADTQYF. The complete variable domain, with remaining parts taken from reference TRBV7-2 and TRBJ2-3, reads GAGVSQSPSNKVTEKGKDVELRCDPISGHTALYWYRQSLGQGLEFLIYFQGNSAPDKSGLPSDRFSAERTGGSVSTLTIQRTQQEDSAVYLCASSSTSGGRADTQYFGPGTRLTVL.

The CDR3 region has the DNA TGTGCCAGCAGGGCACAGGGAGGATCCTACAATGAGCAGTTCTTC. Its translation is CASRAQGGSYNEQFF. The chain employs TRBV28 and TRBJ2-1; D possibly uses TRBD1 or TRBD2 (6 bases each). This CDR3 has 15 amino acids. V lost 6 bases, J lost 1 base, and 13 bases lay in between. The V gene's germline CDR1 is MDHEN and CDR2 SYDVKM.

The rearrangement joins TRBV7-2 to TRBJ2-5; 9 bases line up with TRBD1. This CDR3 is 15 amino acids long. Germline CDR1 is SGHTA and CDR2 is FQGNSA. The trim removed 4 bases at V and 5 bases at J, leaving 8 bases unmatched. The CDR3 reads CASSSRQGVLETQYF. The CDR3 DNA is TGTGCCAGCAGCTCCCGACAGGGGGTATTGGAGACCCAGTACTTC.

A few counts support this clonotype. V is TRBV5-1 and J is TRBJ1-1, with D maybe TRBD1 (5 bases). Germline V gives CDR1 SGHRS, CDR2 YFSETQ. The V end was cut by 0 bases, the J end by 6 bases, with 12 bases between. The CDR3 extends over 14 amino acids. CDR3 sequence reads: CASSLAGRGSEAFF. The CDR3 DNA sequence: TGCGCCAGCAGCTTGGCCGGGAGGGGTTCTGAAGCTTTCTTT.

V and J are TRBV20-1 and TRBJ1-2; D is uncertain. Trimming took 1 base from V and 4 from J, leaving 10 bases between them. Germline V gives CDR1 DFQATT, CDR2 SNEGSKA (reference sequence). This CDR3 region has 13 residues. The chain's CDR3 is CSARVPVIYGYTF. The CDR3 DNA sequence: TGCAGTGCTAGAGTGCCGGTAATCTATGGCTACACCTTC.

The CDR3 DNA reads as TGCGCCAGCAGTGAGTCGAGACAGGGGGCGAAGGGCTACACCTTC. This translates into CASSESRQGAKGYTF. The chain has TRBV10-2 and TRBJ1-2, with 10 bases that match TRBD1. Trimming removed 0 bases from V and 8 bases from J; junction bases left unmatched: 6. Germline CDR1 reads WSHSY; CDR2 reads SAAADI. The CDR3 is 15 amino acids.

This clonotype was seen only a few times. The V gene is TRBV29-1, the J gene TRBJ2-2; 7 nucleotides line up with TRBD1. Trimming removed 2 bases from V and 6 bases from J; junction bases left unmatched: 3. The CDR3 sequence is 13 residues long. Germline CDR1 reads SQVTM; CDR2 reads ANQGSEA. In DNA form, the CDR3 reads TGCAGCGTTGAAAGGCAGGGGGCCGGGGAGCTGTTTTTT. Translated: CSVERQGAGELFF.

This clonotype showed up just a few times. J is TRBJ1-1 and V is TRBV5-1, with D hard to call. Germline-derived CDR1 and CDR2 are SGHRS and YFSETQ. This CDR3 is 13 amino acids long. V gave up 1 base and J gave up 3 bases, with 7 bases separating them. The CDR3 region has the DNA TGCGCCAGCAGCTTGTTATTGGACACTGAAGCTTTCTTT. Translating gives CASSLLLDTEAFF.

This clonotype showed up just a few times. The J gene is TRBJ2-3, the V gene TRBV7-3; 11 bases fit TRBD2. J was trimmed by 4 bases and V by 4 bases; bases with no gene match: 4. The CDR3 is 15 residues long. The germline CDR1 and CDR2 sequences are SGHTA and FQGTGA. DNA for the CDR3: TGTGCCAGCAGCTCTAGCGGGGGGAGGGCAGATACGCAGTATTTT. Translated, it gives CASSSSGGRADTQYF.

This clonotype appeared a few times. The gene calls are TRBV12-3 or TRBV12-4 and TRBJ2-1; 11 bases agree with TRBD1. Trimming removed 7 bases from V and 5 bases from J; junction bases left unmatched: 4. The CDR3 is 14 residues long. The CDR3 protein is CASTLGQGDNEQFF. CDR3 DNA: TGTGCCAGCACCCTGGGACAGGGGGACAATGAGCAGTTCTTC.

The chain links TRBV9 to TRBJ2-5; TRBD1 is a possible D gene (5 bases). This CDR3 is built from 15 residues. CDR1 and CDR2 (germline): SGDLS, YYNGEE. V shed 2 bases and J shed 5 bases, with 16 bases lying between them. The CDR3 loop reads CASSVWGRVGETQYF. CDR3 in DNA: TGTGCCAGCAGCGTCTGGGGCAGGGTCGGGGAGACCCAGTACTTC. Filled out from reference TRBV9 and TRBJ2-5, the complete variable domain reads DSGVTQTPKHLITATGQRVTLRCSPRSGDLSVYWYQQSLDQGLQFLIQYYNGEERAKGNILERFSAQQFPDLHSELNLSSLELGDSALYFCASSVWGRVGETQYFGPGTRLLVL.

A single count supports this clonotype. CDR3 nucleotide sequence: TGTGCCACCAGTGAAGCGGGGATTGGAAACACTGAAGCTTTCTTT. Its protein is CATSEAGIGNTEAFF. The rearrangement links TRBV24-1 to TRBJ1-1, with D unresolved. Trimming stripped 4 bases from V and 2 bases from J, with 13 bases between. Germline values: CDR1 KGHDR, CDR2 SFDVKD. The CDR3 loop spans 15 amino acids.

This clonotype was detected only a few times. J is TRBJ2-3 and V is TRBV7-2, with a tentative D call TRBD1 (5 bases). The CDR3 is made up of 13 amino acids. With 6 bases removed from V and 3 bases from J, the gap between germline ends came to 10 bases. Germline V gene data show CDR1 as SGHTA and CDR2 as FQGNSA. The CDR3 DNA reads TGTGCCAGCAGGGTTACAGGTACAGATACGCAGTATTTT. Translating it yields CASRVTGTDTQYF.

In its sample, this clonotype was seen a few times. One end of the junction fails to match germline, which may point to a read error. This chain connects TRBV7-9 to TRBJ2-2; the D gene is possibly TRBD2 (5 bases). CDR3 length: 14 amino acids. Germline assignment: CDR1 SEHNR and CDR2 FQNEAQ (reference sequence). CDR3 coding DNA: TGTGCCAGCAGCCTAGCCGACGCCAGCGGGGAGCTGTTTTTT. This translates into CASSLADASGELFF.